The 32 T cell receptor beta chains below come from one sample, sequenced in a study of T cell repertoires in cytomegalovirus infection. TCRdb re-analysed the reads in MiXCR, keeping a single row per CDR3 protein. This sample yields 200,000 or so distinct CDR3 sequences, of which approximately 30% are seen a single time; roughly 31% belongs to the top ten. Specimen: PBMCs. The receptors were sampled from a human donor in good health (CMV status not recorded). Some clones in this sample may be carry-over from other donors' samples.

This clonotype has more than one count but fewer than ten. The V call is TRBV7-3, the J call TRBJ2-7; D assignment may be TRBD1 or TRBD2 (5 bases each). The V end lost 4 bases, the J end lost 6 bases, and 13 bases lay between the germline ends. Per the germline V gene, CDR1 is SGHTA and CDR2 is FQGTGA. The CDR3 has 13 amino acids. The CDR3 DNA is TGTGCCAGCAGCTCGGTGGGGGAAAGCGAGCAGTACTTC. This translates into CASSSVGESEQYF. Complete variable domain (other parts from reference TRBV7-3 and TRBJ2-7): GAGVSQTPSNKVTEKGKYVELRCDPISGHTALYWYRQSLGQGPEFLIYFQGTGAADDSGLPNDRFFAVRPEGSVSTLKIQRTERGDSAVYLCASSSVGESEQYFGPGTRLTVT.

V is TRBV6-2 or TRBV6-3 and J is TRBJ2-7; D gene uncertain. V was pared by 2 bases and J by 2 bases, with 4 bases between. The germline CDR1 and CDR2 sequences are MNHEY and SVGEGT. CDR3 length: 12 amino acids. The CDR3 region is CASSYPTYEQYF. The DNA for the CDR3 is TGTGCCAGCAGTTACCCGACCTACGAGCAGTACTTC.

CDR3 loop: CASSQQVTDYEQYF. The CDR3 DNA reads TGTGCCAGCAGCCAACAGGTGACTGACTACGAGCAGTACTTC. V gene TRBV4-2 combines with J gene TRBJ2-7; D call uncertain. Germline V gene lookup returns CDR1 LGHNA and CDR2 YNFKEQ. There are 14 residues in the CDR3. V was shortened by 2 bases and J by 3 bases, with 11 bases between the two germline ends.

The rearrangement uses TRBV2 and TRBJ1-1; no clear D. Germline CDR1 is SNHLY and CDR2 is FYNNEI. The CDR3 loop spans 14 amino acids. V shed 2 bases and J shed 0 bases, with 7 bases lying between them. The CDR3 nucleotides read TGTGCCAGCAGTGAAAGGCAGTTGAACACTGAAGCTTTCTTT. Its translation: CASSERQLNTEAFF. Complete variable domain (other parts from reference TRBV2 and TRBJ1-1): EPEVTQTPSHQVTQMGQEVILRCVPISNHLYFYWYRQILGQKVEFLVSFYNNEISEKSEIFDDQFSVERPDGSNFTLKIRSTKLEDSAMYFCASSERQLNTEAFFGQGTRLTVV.

The chain employs TRBV7-9 and TRBJ2-5, with a tentative D call TRBD2 (7 bases). Germline values: CDR1 SEHNR, CDR2 FQNEAQ (reference sequence). Trimming removed 7 bases from V and 3 bases from J, with 15 bases in between. The CDR3 runs 14 residues. The CDR3 here is CASTVGGPKETQYF. In DNA, the CDR3 is TGTGCCAGCACCGTCGGGGGGCCTAAAGAGACCCAGTACTTC. Complete variable domain (other parts from reference TRBV7-9 and TRBJ2-5): DTGVSQNPRHKITKRGQNVTFRCDPISEHNRLYWYRQTLGQGPEFLTYFQNEAQLEKSRLLSDRFSAERPKGSFSTLEIQRTEQGDSAMYLCASTVGGPKETQYFGPGTRLLVL.

This clonotype was observed a handful of times. V and J are TRBV5-6 and TRBJ2-1; a possible D gene is TRBD1 (5 bases). V was clipped by 2 bases and J by 2 bases, with 11 bases between them. CDR3 size: 15 residues. In germline, CDR1 is SGHDT, CDR2 YYEEEE. CDR3 sequence reads: CASSLMDTTYNEQFF. CDR3 nucleotide sequence: TGTGCCAGCAGCTTAATGGACACCACCTACAATGAGCAGTTCTTC.

This sequence joins TRBV2 and TRBJ2-2; possibly TRBD2 for D (7 bases). V lost 6 bases and J lost 5, with 13 bases in between. CDR3 size: 14 residues. Germline V gene sequence: CDR1 SNHLY, CDR2 FYNNEI. The CDR3 DNA reads as TGTGCCAGCAGGGAACGGGGGGCGACCGGGGAGCTGTTTTTT. Amino acids: CASRERGATGELFF.

There are a few counts of this clonotype. This sequence joins TRBV12-3 or TRBV12-4 and TRBJ1-5; D is undetermined. The V and J ends lost 3 bases and 5 bases respectively, with 14 bases between them. The CDR3 is 15 residues long. CDR3 coding DNA: TGTGCCAGCAGTTTCCGCCTGTCGGCCGATCAGCCCCAGCATTTT. Translated: CASSFRLSADQPQHF.

Only one count was recorded for this clonotype. The chain employs TRBV25-1 and TRBJ1-4, with 9 bases lining up with TRBD1. Germline V gene sequence: CDR1 MGHDK, CDR2 SYGVNS. Germline trimming cut 0 bases from V and 0 bases from J; bases unmatched to any gene: 2. This CDR3 has 17 residues. In DNA, the CDR3 is TGTGCCAGCAGTGAATATGACAGGGGGACAACTAATGAAAAACTGTTTTTT. It codes for CASSEYDRGTTNEKLFF.

In this sample, this clonotype turned up a few times. The V and J genes are TRBV19 and TRBJ2-1; D not resolved. Germline-derived CDR1 and CDR2 are LNHDA and SQIVND (reference sequence). Trimming cost V 0 bases and J 5 bases, with 5 bases left between them. This CDR3 contains 13 residues. CDR3 amino acids: CASSIDRNNEQFF. As DNA, the CDR3 is TGTGCCAGTAGTATAGACAGAAACAATGAGCAGTTCTTC. The full variable domain, its missing parts supplied by reference TRBV19 and TRBJ2-1, is DGGITQSPKYLFRKEGQNVTLSCEQNLNHDAMYWYRQDPGQGLRLIYYSQIVNDFQKGDIAEGYSVSREKKESFPLTVTSAQKNPTAFYLCASSIDRNNEQFFGPGTRLTVL.

In its sample, this clonotype was seen a few times. This rearrangement joins TRBV7-2 to TRBJ1-5; maybe TRBD1 (6 bases). The CDR3 covers 15 residues. CDR1 and CDR2 from the germline V gene are SGHTA and FQGNSA. Trimming took 6 bases from V and 6 from J, leaving 18 bases between them. CDR3 protein: CASSQQGGVAQPQHF. CDR3 nucleotide sequence: TGTGCCAGCAGTCAACAGGGTGGAGTCGCTCAGCCCCAGCATTTT.

The chain links TRBV7-6 to TRBJ1-2, with D perhaps matching TRBD1 (5 bases). Germline CDR1 and CDR2: SGHVS and FNYEAQ. V shed 5 bases and J shed 6 bases, with 10 bases lying between them. The CDR3 loop spans 12 amino acids. This chain's CDR3 is CASSPQEDGYTF. Written as DNA, the CDR3 is TGTGCCAGCAGCCCACAGGAGGATGGCTACACCTTC.

The sample holds many counts of this clonotype. V gene TRBV29-1 combines with J gene TRBJ2-3; 11 bases fit TRBD1. There are 15 residues in the CDR3. Looked up from germline, CDR1 is SQVTM and CDR2 is ANQGSEA. The junction had 3 bases not matched to a gene; V was cut back by 1 base and J by 3 bases. Written as DNA, the CDR3 is TGCAGCGTTGAAGGGGGACAGGGGGGAACAGATACGCAGTATTTT. Its translation: CSVEGGQGGTDTQYF.

The chain joins TRBV3-1 to TRBJ1-6; D not resolved. Per the germline V gene, CDR1 is LGHDT and CDR2 is YNNKEL (reference sequence). Trimming shortened V by 2 bases and J by 8 bases, and 25 bases separated the two germline ends. The CDR3 loop spans 19 amino acids. The CDR3: CASSQKQNRGLWTDSPLHF. As DNA, the CDR3 is TGTGCCAGCAGCCAAAAACAGAACCGAGGTCTTTGGACGGATTCACCCCTCCACTTT.

The chain links TRBV5-1 to TRBJ2-1; 9 bases line up with TRBD1. CDR1 and CDR2 from the germline V gene are SGHRS and YFSETQ. The CDR3 extends over 15 amino acids. Losses at the gene ends were 5 bases for V and 7 bases for J; bases not matched to a gene: 10. Here the CDR3 reads CASRFTGTGRNEQFF. The CDR3 nucleotides read TGCGCCAGCAGGTTCACCGGGACAGGGAGAAATGAGCAGTTCTTC.

This clonotype was seen repeatedly, ten times or more. The chain combines TRBV7-2 with TRBJ1-1; D is ambiguous. The length of the CDR3 is 13 residues. Germline V gene data show CDR1 as SGHTA and CDR2 as FQGNSA. V lost 2 bases to trimming and J lost 0 bases, with 4 bases between them. The CDR3 region is CASSLRLNTEAFF. The CDR3 nucleotides read TGTGCCAGCAGCTTAAGGTTGAACACTGAAGCTTTCTTT. The entire variable domain, with the rest obtained from reference TRBV7-2 and TRBJ1-1, is as follows: GAGVSQSPSNKVTEKGKDVELRCDPISGHTALYWYRQSLGQGLEFLIYFQGNSAPDKSGLPSDRFSAERTGGSVSTLTIQRTQQEDSAVYLCASSLRLNTEAFFGQGTRLTVV.

Only a few counts were recorded for this clonotype. The rearrangement links TRBV19 to TRBJ2-5, with 9 nucleotides matching TRBD1. Losses at the gene ends were 4 bases for V and 5 bases for J; bases not matched to a gene: 5. The CDR3 runs to 14 residues. Germline loops: CDR1 LNHDA, CDR2 SQIVND (reference sequence). CDR3 in DNA: TGTGCCAGTAGTAAAACAGGGGGCCTGGAGACCCAGTACTTC. It codes for CASSKTGGLETQYF. Based on the CDR3 plus reference TRBV19 and TRBJ2-5, the full variable domain is DGGITQSPKYLFRKEGQNVTLSCEQNLNHDAMYWYRQDPGQGLRLIYYSQIVNDFQKGDIAEGYSVSREKKESFPLTVTSAQKNPTAFYLCASSKTGGLETQYFGPGTRLLVL.

The rearrangement links TRBV15 to TRBJ1-3, with a possible D match to TRBD1 (5 bases). In germline, CDR1 is LNHNV, CDR2 YYDKDF (reference sequence). The CDR3 contains 16 residues. V gave up 0 bases and J gave up 3 bases, with 12 bases separating them. The CDR3 coding sequence is TGTGCCACCAGCAGAGATAGACAGATTTTTGGAAACACCATATATTTT. Its translation: CATSRDRQIFGNTIYF.

This clonotype has only a few counts. The CDR3 region has the DNA TGTGCCAGCACCTTCGATCAAGGGGCCTTGAACACTGAAGCTTTCTTT. Protein sequence: CASTFDQGALNTEAFF. The rearrangement links TRBV7-9 to TRBJ1-1; weak D call: TRBD1 (5 bases). Trimming took off 7 bases at V and 0 bases at J, with 18 bases between the two ends. The CDR3 consists of 16 residues. CDR1 is SEHNR and CDR2 is FQNEAQ in the germline V gene (reference sequence).

There are a few counts of this clonotype. J is TRBJ2-2 and V is TRBV12-3 or TRBV12-4, with TRBD1 matching over 8 bases. The CDR3 is 14 residues long. The V gene end was trimmed by 5 bases and the J gene end by 5 bases; junction bases not matched to a gene: 4. The CDR3 sequence: CASSLRTGTGELFF. The CDR3 DNA is TGTGCCAGCAGTCTTCGGACAGGGACCGGGGAGCTGTTTTTT.

This clonotype was seen only a few times. This chain connects TRBV7-8 to TRBJ2-5; D perhaps matches TRBD2 (6 bases). The germline CDR1 and CDR2 sequences are SGHVS and FQNEAQ. The V gene lost 4 bases and the J gene lost 0 bases, with 9 bases spanning the gap. This CDR3 is built from 14 residues. The CDR3 here is CASSSTSYQETQYF. DNA of the CDR3: TGTGCCAGCAGCTCAACTAGCTACCAAGAGACCCAGTACTTC. The whole variable domain, remainder taken from reference TRBV7-8 and TRBJ2-5, is GAGVSQSPRYKVAKRGQDVALRCDPISGHVSLFWYQQALGQGPEFLTYFQNEAQLDKSGLPSDRFFAERPEGSVSTLKIQRTQQEDSAVYLCASSSTSYQETQYFGPGTRLLVL.

Only a few counts were recorded for this clonotype. The V and J genes are TRBV20-1 and TRBJ2-5; 10 bases fit TRBD2. The ends lost 2 bases at V and 4 bases at J; junction bases unmatched: 10. In germline, CDR1 is DFQATT, CDR2 SNEGSKA (reference sequence). The length of the CDR3 is 16 residues. CDR3 protein: CSARKLAGPQGETQYF. CDR3 nucleotides: TGCAGTGCTAGAAAACTAGCGGGGCCCCAGGGAGAGACCCAGTACTTC.

The CDR3 region has the DNA TGTGCCAGCAGCTTAACAGGCACCCAGGAGACCCAGTACTTC. It yields the protein CASSLTGTQETQYF. The rearrangement uses TRBV7-3 and TRBJ2-5; D is unresolved. V was cut by 0 bases and J by 5 bases, with 10 bases left in between. This CDR3 comprises 14 residues. The germline CDR1 and CDR2 sequences are SGHTA and FQGTGA.

The chain carries TRBV5-4 and TRBJ1-1, with a tentative D call TRBD1 (5 bases). This CDR3 spans 14 amino acids. CDR1 and CDR2 from the germline V gene are SGHNT and YYREEE (reference sequence). V gave up 4 bases and J gave up 3 bases, with 13 bases separating them. CDR3 nucleotide sequence: TGTGCCAGCAGCCTCGACAGCCTCTACACTGAAGCTTTCTTT. It codes for CASSLDSLYTEAFF.

This chain links TRBV29-1 with TRBJ2-4; 11 bases line up with TRBD1. The CDR3 runs 12 residues. V dropped 6 bases and J dropped 9; count of bases not matched to a gene: 4. The germline CDR1 and CDR2 sequences are SQVTM and ANQGSEA. The CDR3 loop reads CSVGTGGSIQYF. The CDR3 DNA reads as TGCAGCGTCGGGACAGGGGGGAGCATTCAGTACTTC.

The chain couples TRBV29-1 to TRBJ2-7; D may match TRBD1 or TRBD2 (5 bases each). CDR1 SQVTM and CDR2 ANQGSEA come from the germline V gene. This CDR3 is 15 amino acids long. The V end was cut by 1 base, the J end by 0 bases, with 13 bases between. In DNA, the CDR3 is TGCAGCGTTGAAGGGGGCAGCGGCAGCTCCTACGAGCAGTACTTC. Translated: CSVEGGSGSSYEQYF.

This clonotype was counted between two and nine times. Written as DNA, the CDR3 is TGTGCCTGGGAGGCCAGGGGGGACGCTAATGAAAAACTGTTTTTT. Translated: CAWEARGDANEKLFF. V and J are TRBV30 and TRBJ1-4; 7 nucleotides line up with TRBD1. There are 15 residues in the CDR3. Germline CDR1 GTSNPN, CDR2 SVGIG (reference sequence). V lost 5 bases to trimming and J lost 3 bases; unmatched junction nucleotides: 9.

CDR3 loop: CSAREGEQFF. In DNA form, the CDR3 reads TGCAGTGCTAGGGAGGGTGAGCAGTTCTTC. This sequence joins TRBV20-1 and TRBJ2-1; weak D call: TRBD2 (6 bases). This CDR3 comprises 10 residues. CDR1 DFQATT and CDR2 SNEGSKA come from the germline V gene (reference sequence). Trimming took off 3 bases at V and 9 bases at J, with 6 bases between the two ends.

A few counts support this clonotype. The V and J genes are TRBV6-6 and TRBJ2-6; D not certain. Looked up from germline, CDR1 is MNHNY and CDR2 is SVGAGI (reference sequence). This CDR3 contains 15 residues. Trimming removed 5 bases at V and 2 bases at J, with 10 bases between. CDR3 sequence: CASSINSAGANVLTF. DNA of the CDR3: TGTGCCAGCAGTATCAATAGTGCTGGGGCCAACGTCCTGACTTTC.

V gene TRBV7-3 combines with J gene TRBJ2-3, with D perhaps TRBD2 (5 bases). V lost 4 bases to trimming and J lost 2 bases, with 7 bases between them. The germline gives CDR1 SGHTA, CDR2 FQGTGA. This CDR3 region has 13 residues. CDR3 protein: CASSSRDTDTQYF. CDR3 DNA: TGTGCCAGCAGCTCCCGGGACACAGATACGCAGTATTTT.

This clonotype has a handful of counts. The chain is built from TRBV19 and TRBJ1-2, with 8 bases that match TRBD1. Trimming at V came to 4 bases and at J to 3 bases, leaving 13 bases not matched to a gene. Germline V CDR1 and CDR2: LNHDA, SQIVND (reference sequence). The CDR3 loop spans 17 amino acids. CDR3 residues: CASSRGQEAWEDYGYTF. The CDR3 DNA is TGTGCCAGTAGTAGGGGACAGGAGGCATGGGAAGACTATGGCTACACCTTC.

This clonotype was detected a few times. V and J are TRBV6-6 and TRBJ2-3; tentatively, D is TRBD1 (6 bases). V dropped 6 bases and J dropped 1 base, with 14 bases sitting between them. From germline, CDR1 is MNHNY and CDR2 SVGAGI (reference sequence). CDR3 length: 15 residues. The DNA for the CDR3 is TGTGCCAGCAGCCGTTCAGGGGACGGCACAGATACGCAGTATTTT. This sequence encodes CASSRSGDGTDTQYF.